Shown below are 23 T cell receptor beta chains from a single sample sequenced in a study of beta chain features in type 1 diabetes. Notes on the study in general: Among patients with Type 1 diabetes, TCRB CDR3s were moderately but significantly shorter in every one of the four CD4+ subsets.

Sequencing targeted expressed TCRB transcripts, as all isolated RNA had been reverse transcribed. Using immunoSEQ multiplex PCR, the repertoire was profiled, and TCRdb retains in-frame clones only, with some absent. Of some 240,000 clones listed, about a sixth are singletons. Antigens of these TCRs are unknown. The sequenced sample consisted of naive CD4+ T cells from blood. Receptor source: a man aged 30 to 39 with type 1 diabetes.

This clone was observed a handful of times. The genes are TRBV7-8 and TRBJ2-5, with D perhaps matching TRBD1 or TRBD2 (5 bases each). The V end was cut by 7 bases, the J end by 7 bases, with 19 bases between. CDR3 length: 14 residues. From germline, CDR1 is SGHVS and CDR2 FQNEAQ. The CDR3 sequence: CASTLQGSSGTQYF. CDR3 coding DNA: TGTGCCAGCACCCTTCAGGGCTCGAGCGGGACCCAGTACTTC.

This clone was seen a few times. The chain carries TRBV6-1 and TRBJ2-6; tentatively, D is TRBD1 (5 bases). The V and J ends lost 4 bases and 2 bases respectively, with 6 bases between them. The CDR3 totals 14 residues. From germline, CDR1 is MNHNS and CDR2 SASEGT. CDR3 residues: CASSVGAGANVLTF. CDR3 DNA: TGTGCCAGCAGTGTAGGGGCTGGGGCCAACGTCCTGACTTTC.

This clone was detected a few times. The J gene is TRBJ2-7, the V gene TRBV18, with unresolved D. V shed 3 bases and J shed 3 bases, with 9 bases lying between them. Germline CDR1 is KGHSH and CDR2 is LQKENI. CDR3 size: 13 residues. This CDR3 is CASSPDGYYEQYF. CDR3 sequence (DNA): TGTGCCAGCTCACCGGACGGGTACTACGAGCAGTACTTC.

This chain links TRBV29-1 with TRBJ1-2, with 8 bases aligning to TRBD1. Trimming at V came to 6 bases and at J to 8 bases, leaving 8 bases not matched to a gene. This CDR3 has 12 residues. CDR1 and CDR2 from the germline V gene are SQVTM and ANQGSEA. This CDR3 reads CSVAQGAVGYTF. Here the CDR3 DNA reads TGCAGCGTGGCGCAGGGGGCGGTAGGCTACACCTTC.

J is TRBJ2-1 and V is TRBV19; perhaps TRBD2 as D (6 bases). Trimming cost V 3 bases and J 4 bases, with 7 bases left between them. This CDR3 is 13 amino acids long. From germline, CDR1 is LNHDA and CDR2 SQIVND (reference sequence). The CDR3 region has the DNA TGTGCCAGTAGTATCGGAGGGTACAATGAGCAGTTCTTC. Its protein product is CASSIGGYNEQFF.

This clone was picked up a small number of times. The genes are TRBV27 and TRBJ2-2, with 7 bases matching TRBD1. Germline lookup yields CDR1 MNHEY and CDR2 SMNVEV (reference sequence). Unmatched junction bases numbered 14, after V lost 6 bases and J lost 4 bases. The CDR3 is 17 amino acids. CDR3 protein: CASSPRARQGSTGELFF. The CDR3 region has the DNA TGTGCCAGCAGCCCTCGGGCCCGACAGGGTAGCACCGGGGAGCTGTTTTTT.

The chain joins TRBV6-6 to TRBJ1-5, with D perhaps TRBD1 (5 bases). The CDR3 runs to 14 residues. Trimming removed 2 bases from V and 3 bases from J, with 8 bases in between. Germline V gene data show CDR1 as MNHNY and CDR2 as SVGAGI (reference sequence). CDR3 loop: CASSYVDNNQPQHF. The CDR3 DNA follows: TGTGCCAGCAGTTACGTGGACAACAATCAGCCCCAGCATTTT.

The CDR3: CASSTTGSRPYGYTF. CDR3 coding DNA: TGTGCCAGCAGTACAACAGGGTCCCGCCCTTATGGCTACACCTTC. V gene TRBV28 combines with J gene TRBJ1-2; the D gene is possibly TRBD1 (6 bases). This CDR3 has 15 amino acids. CDR1 and CDR2 from the germline V gene are MDHEN and SYDVKM. V shed 5 bases and J shed 5 bases, with 18 bases lying between them.

J is TRBJ2-1 and V is TRBV28; D is ambiguous. Germline CDR1 and CDR2: MDHEN and SYDVKM. The CDR3 contains 12 residues. V was shortened by 3 bases and J by 2 bases, with 2 bases between the two germline ends. The CDR3 spells CASSFTYNEQFF. In nucleotides, the CDR3 is TGTGCCAGCAGTTTTACCTACAATGAGCAGTTCTTC. Complete variable domain (other parts from reference TRBV28 and TRBJ2-1): DVKVTQSSRYLVKRTGEKVFLECVQDMDHENMFWYRQDPGLGLRLIYFSYDVKMKEKGDIPEGYSVSREKKERFSLILESASTNQTSMYLCASSFTYNEQFFGPGTRLTVL.

V and J are TRBV14 and TRBJ2-2, with unresolved D. CDR1 SGHDN and CDR2 FVKESK come from the germline V gene. V lost 3 bases, J lost 0 bases, and 11 bases lay in between. The CDR3 runs 16 residues. CDR3 in amino acids: CASSHGSLANTGELFF. The CDR3 DNA reads TGTGCCAGCAGCCATGGTTCTCTAGCGAACACCGGGGAGCTGTTTTTT.

V usage is TRBV9 and J usage is TRBJ2-1, with D possibly being TRBD2 (5 bases). Trimming stripped 4 bases from V and 1 base from J, with 12 bases between. The CDR3 has 15 residues. Germline V lookup: CDR1 SGDLS, CDR2 YYNGEE. This CDR3 reads CASSQGGLSYNEQFF. In nucleotides, the CDR3 is TGTGCCAGCAGCCAAGGCGGGTTGTCCTACAATGAGCAGTTCTTC.

This clone was found a few times. The chain links TRBV6-5 to TRBJ2-5; no clear D gene. There are 11 residues in the CDR3. Trimming took off 2 bases at V and 2 bases at J, with 0 bases between the two ends. Per germline, CDR1 MNHEY and CDR2 SVGAGI. CDR3 amino acids: CASSYQETQYF. DNA of the CDR3: TGTGCCAGCAGTTACCAAGAGACCCAGTACTTC.

Only a few counts were recorded for this clone. The chain recombines TRBV7-8 with TRBJ2-7; unclear D gene. Trimming cost V 3 bases and J 3 bases, with 9 bases left between them. Germline-derived CDR1 and CDR2 are SGHVS and FQNEAQ. The CDR3 consists of 13 residues. The CDR3 here is CASSLVQIYEQYF. The CDR3 coding sequence is TGTGCCAGCAGCTTGGTACAAATCTACGAGCAGTACTTC.

This clone has more than one count but fewer than ten. J is TRBJ2-3 and V is TRBV7-9; TRBD2 matches at 9 bases. The CDR3 is made up of 17 amino acids. The germline CDR1 and CDR2 sequences are SEHNR and FQNEAQ (reference sequence). V was pared by 1 base and J by 3 bases, with 8 bases of the junction left unmatched. CDR3 bases: TGTGCCAGCAGCTTAGAGGTAGCGGGAGATGCGACAGATACGCAGTATTTT. It encodes CASSLEVAGDATDTQYF.

This clone appeared a few times. The chain carries TRBV5-6 and TRBJ2-5; no clear D gene. The germline gives CDR1 SGHDT, CDR2 YYEEEE. Trimming stripped 4 bases from V and 1 base from J, with 8 bases between. The CDR3 consists of 13 residues. CDR3 loop: CASSLGSQETQYF. The CDR3 DNA reads TGTGCCAGCAGCCTAGGGTCCCAAGAGACCCAGTACTTC.

The chain couples TRBV4-1 to TRBJ1-1, with a weak D call TRBD1 (6 bases). From germline, CDR1 is MGHRA and CDR2 YSYEKL. CDR3 length equals 14 residues. Trimming took 3 bases from V and 0 from J, leaving 8 bases between them. The CDR3 is CASSHTGLNTEAFF. CDR3 bases: TGCGCCAGCAGCCATACAGGGTTGAACACTGAAGCTTTCTTT.

This clone was detected a few times. This chain links TRBV25-1 with TRBJ2-7; the D is unclear. Trimming cost V 3 bases and J 4 bases, with 4 bases left between them. This CDR3 has 11 amino acids. Per the germline V gene, CDR1 is MGHDK and CDR2 is SYGVNS. CDR3 amino acids: CASSEGYEQYF. The CDR3 coding sequence is TGTGCCAGCAGTGAGGGGTACGAGCAGTACTTC.

This clone showed up just a few times. CDR3 nucleotide sequence: TGTGCCAGCAGCTTAGATCAGGGAGTCTATGGCTACACCTTC. Translating gives CASSLDQGVYGYTF. The V call is TRBV11-2, the J call TRBJ1-2, with D possibly TRBD1 on 5 matching bases. CDR1 is SGHAT and CDR2 is FQNNGV in the germline V gene. The CDR3 spans 14 residues. V lost 0 bases and J 4 bases, leaving 9 bases between the germline ends.

This sequence joins TRBV30 and TRBJ2-2; 7 bases are a match to TRBD1. The CDR3 runs to 15 residues. V was clipped by 3 bases and J by 3 bases; unmatched bases: 7. The V gene's germline CDR1 is GTSNPN and CDR2 SVGIG (reference sequence). The CDR3: CAWRIWQGDTGELFF. The CDR3 nucleotides are TGTGCCTGGAGAATATGGCAGGGGGACACCGGGGAGCTGTTTTTT.

This clone was found a few times. V and J are TRBV29-1 and TRBJ2-3; no clear D gene. Germline CDR1 SQVTM, CDR2 ANQGSEA. The germline V and J ends were trimmed by 8 bases and 2 bases, with 17 bases remaining between them. The CDR3 sequence is 14 residues long. CDR3 in DNA: TGCAGCTTTGGTGGGCCTGTCCTCACAGATACGCAGTATTTT. It specifies CSFGGPVLTDTQYF.

This rearrangement joins TRBV7-9 to TRBJ2-5; no reliable D call. The V and J ends lost 1 base and 9 bases respectively, with 12 bases between them. The CDR3 length is 13 residues. Germline CDR1 SEHNR, CDR2 FQNEAQ (reference sequence). As DNA, the CDR3 is TGTGCCAGCAGCTTAGGGCTCTGGCAGTCCCAGTACTTC. Encoded protein: CASSLGLWQSQYF.

This clone was observed a few times. The V and J genes are TRBV19 and TRBJ2-2; D is unresolved. The length of the CDR3 is 13 residues. Germline loops: CDR1 LNHDA, CDR2 SQIVND (reference sequence). The ends were cut back, 7 bases at V and 6 bases at J, with 12 bases in the middle. CDR3 residues: CASKLVGAGELFF. In nucleotides, the CDR3 is TGTGCCAGTAAACTGGTTGGAGCCGGGGAGCTGTTTTTT.

In its sample, this clone was seen a few times. The CDR3 nucleotides read TGTGCCAGCAGTGGACCCGACAGGGTCAGGTTCTTC. Translated, it gives CASSGPDRVRFF. The gene calls are TRBV28 and TRBJ2-1; 7 bases are a match to TRBD1. The germline V gene has CDR1 MDHEN and CDR2 SYDVKM. This CDR3 region has 12 residues. Trimming cost V 5 bases and J 15 bases; bases outside gene matches: 10.